The 29 T cell receptor beta chains listed next were all sequenced from one sample in a study of blood T cell repertoires in COVID-19. Assay used: immunoSEQ multiplex PCR; TCRdb lists only in-frame clones, some missing. Of 110,000 to 150,000 clones detected, more than 80% appear once; the ten largest clones hold roughly 4.3%. The sequenced sample consisted of PBMCs or T cells enriched from blood (not recorded which). These receptors all stem from a man aged 50-59 years who had recovered from COVID-19.

This chain uses TRBV3-1 (or the pseudogene TRBV3-2) with TRBJ1-5; D unresolved. The germline V gene encodes CDR1 LGHDT and CDR2 YNNKEL (reference sequence). Trimming took off 1 base at V and 9 bases at J, with 10 bases between the two ends. There are 13 residues in the CDR3. For the CDR3, the DNA is TGTGCCAGCAGCCAAGCAGCGATTACGCCCCAGCATTTT. This codes for CASSQAAITPQHF.

This clone appeared once. This chain connects TRBV28 to TRBJ2-1; D uncertain. The CDR3 totals 10 residues. Trimming removed 8 bases at V and 5 bases at J, with 4 bases between. The germline gives CDR1 MDHEN, CDR2 SYDVKM. Written as DNA, the CDR3 is TGTGCCAGCCAAAACAATGAGCAGTTCTTC. It encodes CASQNNEQFF.

This chain links TRBV10-3 with TRBJ2-1; weak D call: TRBD2 (5 bases). Trimming removed 8 bases at V and 0 bases at J, with 14 bases between. Germline V gene sequence: CDR1 ENHRY, CDR2 SYGVKD. The CDR3 totals 15 residues. In DNA, the CDR3 is TGTGCCATCGGAGAGCTAGCTGTCTCCTACAATGAGCAGTTCTTC. This codes for CAIGELAVSYNEQFF.

This clone was found once. The chain combines TRBV7-3 with TRBJ2-1; TRBD2 matches 12 bases. Trimming took 7 bases from V and 3 from J; bases not matched to a gene: 16. Germline V gene data show CDR1 as SGHTA and CDR2 as FQGTGA. This CDR3 is built from 19 residues. CDR3 nucleotides: TGTGCCAGCACCGTGAACCCCCTAGCGGGGGGGCCTATCTACAATGAGCAGTTCTTC. Its translation: CASTVNPLAGGPIYNEQFF.

This chain joins TRBV9 and TRBJ2-5; the match to TRBD2 covers 14 bases. This CDR3 has 17 residues. V trimming: 3 bases; J trimming: 1 base; junction bases outside the gene matches: 5. Germline V gene sequence: CDR1 SGDLS, CDR2 YYNGEE. The CDR3 sequence: CASSAGTSGSGQETQYF. CDR3 DNA: TGTGCCAGCAGCGCCGGGACTAGCGGGAGTGGCCAAGAGACCCAGTACTTC. Filled out from reference TRBV9 and TRBJ2-5, the complete variable domain reads DSGVTQTPKHLITATGQRVTLRCSPRSGDLSVYWYQQSLDQGLQFLIQYYNGEERAKGNILERFSAQQFPDLHSELNLSSLELGDSALYFCASSAGTSGSGQETQYFGPGTRLLVL.

The chain is built from TRBV5-5 and TRBJ1-3; D unresolved. This CDR3 spans 14 amino acids. Trimming stripped 3 bases from V and 0 bases from J, with 7 bases between. CDR1 and CDR2 (germline): SGHKS, YYEKEE (reference sequence). For the CDR3, the DNA is TGTGCCAGCAGCTGGGCAGGCTCTGGAAACACCATATATTTT. This translates into CASSWAGSGNTIYF.

This clone was seen a handful of times. The chain joins TRBV6-5 to TRBJ1-5, with 10 bases identical to TRBD1. The CDR3 runs to 14 residues. V shed 6 bases and J 4 bases; nucleotides not matched to a gene: 3. The germline gives CDR1 MNHEY, CDR2 SVGAGI. The CDR3 loop is CASRRDRGNQPQHF. DNA of the CDR3: TGTGCCAGCAGACGGGACAGGGGAAATCAGCCCCAGCATTTT.

J is TRBJ2-5 and V is TRBV6-4, with D perhaps matching TRBD2 (6 bases). CDR3 length: 15 amino acids. V lost 6 bases, J lost 3 bases, and 17 bases lay in between. Germline V gene data show CDR1 as MRHNA and CDR2 as SNTAGT. CDR3 DNA: TGTGCCAGCAGGGGGCCCTTGGGGGGAAAAGAGACCCAGTACTTC. Its translation is CASRGPLGGKETQYF.

CDR3: CASSQTSGRTGELFF. CDR3 bases: TGTGCCAGCAGCCAAACTAGCGGGAGAACCGGGGAGCTGTTTTTT. The chain couples TRBV14 to TRBJ2-2; TRBD2 matches 11 bases. The germline V gene has CDR1 SGHDN and CDR2 FVKESK. This CDR3 region has 15 residues. J lost 5 bases, V lost 2 bases, and 1 base had no gene match.

In DNA form, the CDR3 reads TGTGCCATCGGGGAGACAGGGCATCAGCCCCAGCATTTT. This codes for CAIGETGHQPQHF. The chain employs TRBV10-3 and TRBJ1-5, with 7 bases aligning to TRBD1. In germline, CDR1 is ENHRY, CDR2 SYGVKD. This CDR3 has 13 residues. Losses at the gene ends were 8 bases for V and 5 bases for J; bases not matched to a gene: 6.

The CDR3, as DNA: TGTGCCAGCAGCTTAACGTCTTCGGGTCCCGGGGAGCTGTTTTTT. It encodes CASSLTSSGPGELFF. This chain uses TRBV7-3 with TRBJ2-2; the D is unclear. CDR3 length: 15 residues. Deletions cut 0 bases from V and 6 bases from J, with 11 bases between. Germline values: CDR1 SGHTA, CDR2 FQGTGA.

This chain joins TRBV7-9 and TRBJ1-3; 8 positions match TRBD1. V shed 7 bases and J 2 bases; nucleotides not matched to a gene: 10. The CDR3 loop spans 16 amino acids. Germline V gene sequence: CDR1 SEHNR, CDR2 FQNEAQ (reference sequence). Here the CDR3 reads CASIPGQGIPGNTIYF. For the CDR3, the DNA is TGTGCCAGCATCCCCGGACAGGGTATACCTGGAAACACCATATATTTT. The full variable domain, with the rest looked up from reference TRBV7-9 and TRBJ1-3, is DTGVSQNPRHKITKRGQNVTFRCDPISEHNRLYWYRQTLGQGPEFLTYFQNEAQLEKSRLLSDRFSAERPKGSFSTLEIQRTEQGDSAMYLCASIPGQGIPGNTIYFGEGSWLTVV.

The chain recombines TRBV9 with TRBJ2-5, with TRBD1 as a possible D gene (7 bases). Trimming pared 1 base from V and 5 bases from J, leaving 12 bases between. The CDR3 is made up of 14 amino acids. Germline-derived CDR1 and CDR2 are SGDLS and YYNGEE. The CDR3 bases are TGTGCCAGCAGCGTAACAGGGGAGGTGGAGACCCAGTACTTC. It yields the protein CASSVTGEVETQYF.

The table lists this clone with a few counts. The rearrangement joins TRBV5-6 to TRBJ2-5, with D possibly matching TRBD1 (5 bases). Germline V gene data show CDR1 as SGHDT and CDR2 as YYEEEE. Trimming stripped 6 bases from V and 1 base from J, with 13 bases between. This CDR3 is 14 amino acids long. CDR3 loop: CASTIPGAQETQYF. The CDR3 coding sequence is TGTGCCAGCACAATCCCTGGGGCCCAAGAGACCCAGTACTTC.

CDR3 amino acids: CASSLDRTGRGLFF. DNA for the CDR3: TGTGCCAGCAGCTTAGACCGGACAGGGAGAGGACTGTTTTTT. The gene calls are TRBV7-2 and TRBJ1-4, with TRBD1 matching 8 bases. There are 14 residues in the CDR3. Trimming took 1 base from V and 13 from J; bases not matched to a gene: 8. CDR1 SGHTA and CDR2 FQGNSA come from the germline V gene.

The chain couples TRBV2 to TRBJ1-5; TRBD1 aligns across 7 bases. Germline V CDR1 and CDR2: SNHLY, FYNNEI. V trimming: 8 bases; J trimming: 3 bases; junction bases outside the gene matches: 7. CDR3 length equals 14 residues. The CDR3 loop reads CASEGQSYNQPQHF. CDR3 sequence (DNA): TGTGCCAGCGAGGGACAGTCCTACAATCAGCCCCAGCATTTT.

The V gene is TRBV19, the J gene TRBJ2-3; D is uncertain. Trimming took off 5 bases at V and 2 bases at J, with 8 bases between the two ends. Per the germline V gene, CDR1 is LNHDA and CDR2 is SQIVND (reference sequence). This CDR3 comprises 13 residues. Here the CDR3 DNA reads TGTGCCAGTAGTTCTCCCTCCACAGATACGCAGTATTTT. This encodes CASSSPSTDTQYF.

This clone was seen more than once but under ten times. This chain links TRBV7-2 with TRBJ1-6; 9 bases align to TRBD1. In germline, CDR1 is SGHTA, CDR2 FQGNSA. The trim removed 5 bases at V and 5 bases at J, leaving 4 bases unmatched. This CDR3 is 15 amino acids long. As DNA, the CDR3 is TGTGCCAGCAGCCCTGGGACAGGGAATAATTCACCCCTCCACTTT. Its protein is CASSPGTGNNSPLHF.

This clone occurred once. The CDR3 spells CASLRQGWSSPLHF. CDR3 nucleotide sequence: TGTGCCAGCCTGCGACAGGGGTGGAGTTCACCCCTCCACTTT. V usage is TRBV28 and J usage is TRBJ1-6; 8 nucleotides agree with TRBD1. V lost 8 bases, J lost 9 bases, and 9 bases stayed unmatched. The CDR3 runs to 14 residues. In germline, CDR1 is MDHEN, CDR2 SYDVKM.

The chain recombines TRBV19 with TRBJ1-5, with TRBD1 identical over 9 bases. V dropped 5 bases and J dropped 6; count of bases not matched to a gene: 8. This CDR3 has 15 amino acids. The V gene's germline CDR1 is LNHDA and CDR2 SQIVND (reference sequence). In nucleotides, the CDR3 is TGTGCCAGTAGTGTAACCGGGACAGGGATTCAGCCCCAGCATTTT. Translated, it gives CASSVTGTGIQPQHF.

V usage is TRBV7-2 and J usage is TRBJ1-1, with TRBD1 as a possible D gene (6 bases). Deletions cut 11 bases from V and 3 bases from J, with 16 bases between. The germline CDR1 and CDR2 sequences are SGHTA and FQGNSA. The CDR3 sequence is 13 residues long. The CDR3 DNA reads TGTGCCGGTAGACAGGCCCCCCACACTGAAGCTTTCTTT. Translation: CAGRQAPHTEAFF.

V and J are TRBV28 and TRBJ1-3, with D possibly being TRBD1 (5 bases). The CDR3 length is 16 residues. Germline lookup yields CDR1 MDHEN and CDR2 SYDVKM. The V end lost 3 bases, the J end lost 3 bases, and 15 bases lay between the germline ends. In DNA form, the CDR3 reads TGTGCCAGCAGTTTTCGGTCGGGGGGGGTTGGAAACACCATATATTTT. Its protein product is CASSFRSGGVGNTIYF. Supplemented by reference TRBV28 and TRBJ1-3, the full variable domain reads DVKVTQSSRYLVKRTGEKVFLECVQDMDHENMFWYRQDPGLGLRLIYFSYDVKMKEKGDIPEGYSVSREKKERFSLILESASTNQTSMYLCASSFRSGGVGNTIYFGEGSWLTVV.

The chain joins TRBV27 to TRBJ2-3; D is ambiguous. The CDR3 runs to 13 residues. V lost 5 bases and J 4 bases, leaving 10 bases between the germline ends. CDR1 MNHEY and CDR2 SMNVEV come from the germline V gene (reference sequence). The CDR3 loop reads CASSPRYADTQYF. The CDR3 DNA reads as TGTGCCAGCAGTCCTCGGTATGCAGATACGCAGTATTTT.

This clone was found once. This chain links TRBV5-1 with TRBJ1-4, with a weak D call TRBD1 (6 bases). Trimming shortened V by 1 base and J by 0 bases, and 16 bases separated the two germline ends. CDR3 length: 18 residues. Per the germline V gene, CDR1 is SGHRS and CDR2 is YFSETQ. This CDR3 is CASSLRQGPHATNEKLFF. The CDR3 DNA sequence: TGCGCCAGCAGCTTGAGGCAGGGGCCGCATGCAACTAATGAAAAACTGTTTTTT.

The J gene is TRBJ2-1, the V gene TRBV19, with a possible D match to TRBD2 (5 bases). Per germline, CDR1 LNHDA and CDR2 SQIVND (reference sequence). Trimming shortened V by 5 bases and J by 3 bases, and 17 bases separated the two germline ends. The CDR3 loop spans 16 amino acids. The CDR3 region is CASSSRGLGIYNEQFF. In DNA form, the CDR3 reads TGTGCCAGTAGTTCGAGAGGGCTAGGGATCTACAATGAGCAGTTCTTC.

The chain has TRBV6-2 or TRBV6-3 and TRBJ2-4, with 7 nucleotides matching TRBD2. The CDR3 has 13 residues. With 2 bases clipped from V and 6 bases from J, the junction kept 1 base outside the gene matches. The germline V gene encodes CDR1 MNHEY and CDR2 SVGEGT. The CDR3 bases are TGTGCCAGCAGTTACGGGGGGGGAAACATTCAGTACTTC. Encoded protein: CASSYGGGNIQYF.

The rearrangement uses TRBV15 and TRBJ1-3; 7 nucleotides align to TRBD1. This CDR3 has 15 residues. Trimming removed 2 bases from V and 2 bases from J; junction bases left unmatched: 3. Germline CDR1 reads LNHNV; CDR2 reads YYDKDF (reference sequence). This CDR3 is CATSRNRGTGNTIYF. The CDR3 coding sequence is TGTGCCACCAGCAGAAACAGGGGAACTGGAAACACCATATATTTT.

The V gene is TRBV13, the J gene TRBJ1-3; 8 bases are shared with TRBD1. From germline, CDR1 is PRHDT and CDR2 FYEKMQ (reference sequence). Losses at the gene ends were 6 bases for V and 0 bases for J; bases not matched to a gene: 10. The CDR3 runs 17 residues. The DNA for the CDR3 is TGTGCCAGCAGTAAAAGGCCGGGACAGGTCTCTGGAAACACCATATATTTT. Protein product: CASSKRPGQVSGNTIYF.

V is TRBV30 and J is TRBJ2-5; D is undetermined. CDR1 is GTSNPN, CDR2 SVGIG, per germline (reference sequence). Deletions cut 0 bases from V and 2 bases from J, with 4 bases between. This CDR3 spans 12 amino acids. The CDR3 sequence: CAWSVRQETQYF. The CDR3 nucleotides are TGTGCCTGGAGTGTACGGCAAGAGACCCAGTACTTC.